These 3 T cell receptor beta chains share one sample of origin, sequenced in a study of T cells in Graves' hyperthyroidism and ophthalmopathy. TCR beta CDR3 sequences were amplified from RNA transcripts. HTBI primers were employed in a first-round RT-PCR of the TCR CDR3. TCRdb used MiXCR to reprocess the multiplex PCR reads, holding one entry per CDR3 protein. Of roughly 250,000 distinct CDR3 sequences listed, roughly 15% are singletons. The sequenced material came from blood. Receptor source: a woman aged 40 to 50 with Graves' hyperthyroidism that later progressed to Graves' ophthalmopathy.

This clonotype has at least ten counts. V is TRBV12-3 or TRBV12-4 and J is TRBJ1-4; D ambiguous. V dropped 4 bases and J dropped 7 bases, with 10 bases sitting between them. The CDR3 length is 13 residues. This CDR3 is CASSSLKGEKLFF. The CDR3, as DNA: TGTGCCAGCAGTTCTTTGAAAGGTGAAAAACTGTTTTTT.

This clonotype has just a few counts. The rearrangement uses TRBV5-1 and TRBJ1-1; tentative D call: TRBD1 (6 bases). CDR1 is SGHRS and CDR2 is YFSETQ in the germline V gene. The length of the CDR3 is 14 residues. V was shortened by 3 bases and J by 7 bases, with 16 bases between the two germline ends. CDR3 nucleotides: TGCGCCAGCAGCTGGGTACAGGGAAGCGGTGAAGCTTTCTTT. This codes for CASSWVQGSGEAFF. The full variable domain, completed using reference TRBV5-1 and TRBJ1-1, is KAGVTQTPRYLIKTRGQQVTLSCSPISGHRSVSWYQQTPGQGLQFLFEYFSETQRNKGNFPGRFSGRQFSNSRSEMNVSTLELGDSALYLCASSWVQGSGEAFFGQGTRLTVV.

The chain carries TRBV7-9 and TRBJ1-3; 9 bases align to TRBD1. CDR3 length: 18 residues. Germline V CDR1 and CDR2: SEHNR, FQNEAQ (reference sequence). Unmatched junction bases numbered 12, after V lost 6 bases and J lost 0 bases. DNA of the CDR3: TGTGCCAGCAGTAAACCAAGACAGGGGGGCTTCTCTGGAAACACCATATATTTT. Translated, it gives CASSKPRQGGFSGNTIYF.